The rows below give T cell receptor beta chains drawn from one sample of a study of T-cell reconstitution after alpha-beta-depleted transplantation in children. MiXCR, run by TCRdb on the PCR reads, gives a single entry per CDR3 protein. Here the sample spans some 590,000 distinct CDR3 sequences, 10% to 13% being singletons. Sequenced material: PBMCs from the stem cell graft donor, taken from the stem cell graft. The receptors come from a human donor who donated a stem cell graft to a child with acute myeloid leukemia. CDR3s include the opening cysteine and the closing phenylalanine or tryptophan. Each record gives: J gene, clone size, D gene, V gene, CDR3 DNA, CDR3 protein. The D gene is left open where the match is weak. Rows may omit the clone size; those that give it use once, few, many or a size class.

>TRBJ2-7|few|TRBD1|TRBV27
TGTGCCAGCAGTCTTACGGGACAGGGGATGGGATACGAGCAGTACTTC
CASSLTGQGMGYEQYF
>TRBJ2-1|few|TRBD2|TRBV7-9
TGTGCCAGCAGCTCCCTTATGCGGGAGGGCTACAATGAGCAGTTCTTC
CASSSLMREGYNEQFF
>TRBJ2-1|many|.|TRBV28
TGTGCCAGCAGTTTTTCCGGGCCTAGGGCCAATGAGCAGTTCTTC
CASSFSGPRANEQFF
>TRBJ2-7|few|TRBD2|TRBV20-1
TGCAGTGCTAGACGAGACGGGAGGGCCGTTTACGAGCAGTACTTC
CSARRDGRAVYEQYF
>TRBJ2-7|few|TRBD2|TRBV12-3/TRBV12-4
TGTGCCAGCACCTCATCAACTAGCGGTGGTTACGAGCAGTACTTC
CASTSSTSGGYEQYF
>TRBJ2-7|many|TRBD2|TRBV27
TGTGCCAGCAGTTTATTAGGACTAGCGGGCTCCTACGAGCAGTACTTC
CASSLLGLAGSYEQYF
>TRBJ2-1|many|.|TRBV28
TGTGCCAGCAGAGAGGGACGGGGTAATGAGCAGTTCTTC
CASREGRGNEQFF
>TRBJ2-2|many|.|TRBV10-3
TGTGCCATCAAAGGACTAAGAATGACCGGGGAGCTGTTTTTT
CAIKGLRMTGELFF
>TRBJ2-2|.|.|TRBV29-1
TGCAGCATATCACAGGGTTTAGGCGGGGAGCTGTTTTTT
CSISQGLGGELFF
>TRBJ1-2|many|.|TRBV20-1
TGCAGTGCTACCGGGAGATTCGGCTATGGCTACACCTTC
CSATGRFGYGYTF
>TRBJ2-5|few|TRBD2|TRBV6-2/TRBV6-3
TGTGCCAGCAGTTACCATGAAGGTAGCGGGAGGCAGCACCAAGAGACCCAGTACTTC
CASSYHEGSGRQHQETQYF
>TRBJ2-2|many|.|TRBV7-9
TGTGCCAGCAGCTTACGAGGGTCCTTTGGGGAGCTGTTTTTT
CASSLRGSFGELFF
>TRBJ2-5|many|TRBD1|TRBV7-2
TGTGCCAGCAGTTCAACAGGGGGCGGAGAGACCCAGTACTTC
CASSSTGGGETQYF
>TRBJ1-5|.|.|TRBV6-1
TGTGCCAGCAGTGAAGGTGACGGCTCCTGGGTGGGCAATCAGCCCCAGCATTTT
CASSEGDGSWVGNQPQHF